The present entry profiles one T cell receptor beta chain with its context. Participants reported their clinical history, and cohort assignment relied on those reports. Recovery meant two consecutive negative NP/OP PCR tests, professional clearance, or resolved symptoms. This sample was taken from a study of blood T cell repertoires in COVID-19. As for the study in general: Whether acute or convalescent, the COVID-19 samples came from the United States, Italy and Spain. T cells, B-cell-depleted T cells, or PBMCs provided the cDNA or gDNA that served as material.

Generated by immunoSEQ multiplex PCR, the TCRdb table keeps only in-frame clones and is missing some. The table has almost 250,000 clones, around 89% seen once. Specimen: PBMCs or T cells enriched from blood (not recorded which). This receptor was taken from a woman in her twenties or thirties who had recovered from COVID-19.

CDR3 region: CASSWGGGRGPDTQYF. The CDR3 coding sequence is TGTGCCAGCAGCTGGGGCGGTGGCAGGGGCCCAGATACGCAGTATTTT. The chain links TRBV7-3 to TRBJ2-3; possibly TRBD1 for D (6 bases). Trimming took off 4 bases at V and 4 bases at J, with 18 bases between the two ends. CDR3 size: 16 residues. Germline V gene sequence: CDR1 SGHTA, CDR2 FQGTGA.